This T cell receptor beta chain was sequenced in a study of blood T cell repertoires in COVID-19. For the study at large: The origin of the acute and convalescent COVID-19 samples was the United States, Italy and Spain. From T cells, B-cell-depleted T cells, or PBMCs came the material, which was cDNA or gDNA.

Original data processing: Reference gene primer amplification gave estimated nucleated cell counts. The data were produced by immunoSEQ multiplex PCR, yet TCRdb's version contains in-frame clones alone and is incomplete. That table gives V, J and clone size, and the DNA gave D and trimming. The repertoire holds approximately 330,000 clones, with about 87% as singletons. V was clipped by 8 bases and J by 4 bases, with 12 bases between them. This CDR3 contains 12 residues. Germline loops: CDR1 LGHDT, CDR2 YNNKEL (reference sequence). Seattle cases were enrolled at active infection and followed longitudinally.

The chain has TRBV3-1 (or the pseudogene TRBV3-2) and TRBJ2-7; tentative D call: TRBD2 (5 bases). This clonotype was obtained from a man under 40 with COVID-19, enrolled during active disease. Sequences were obtained from peripheral blood. CDR3 region: CASHSEGYEQYF. CDR3 sequence (DNA): TGTGCCAGCCATAGCGAAGGATACGAGCAGTACTTC.